The T cell receptor beta chain under discussion was sequenced for a study of cytomegalovirus exposure and HLA in healthy donors (dated by TCRdb to about 2017). In the study overall: An earlier analysis of more than 550 of the donors reported about 280 Gb of sequence data and 90 million to 120 million unique TCR beta sequences obtained from about 179 million T cells. An early release covering roughly 580 HLA-typed donors comprised approximately 300 gigabases of sequencing data and around 80 million unique TCR sequences. Of the approximately 400 genotyped donors, 65% to 90% were placed in the genetic ancestry cluster associated with self-reported Caucasian donors. The study aimed to test whether signatures of past pathogen exposure could be identified by cataloging public T cell receptors. Using immunosequencing, the study profiled T cell repertoires from roughly 650 subjects and related those repertoires to cytomegalovirus serostatus. Besides the first cohort of roughly 640 subjects, a separate validation cohort made up of 120 different subjects was used. To predict cytomegalovirus infection status, the study brought together high-throughput TCR immunosequencing, statistical association of individual TCRs with disease status, and machine learning. To study patterns of TCR occurrence, a later analysis re-analyzed previously published TCR beta repertoires from 666 donors and added high-resolution HLA genotyping. The later analysis used no new phenotypic data to find candidate immune exposures, relying instead on TCR beta sequences and their occurrence across donors. An earlier analysis of approximately 500 of the donors applied high-throughput TCR beta sequencing to assess whether each TCR beta V gene segment acted as functional or pseudogenic. Alongside the repertoire data, information on donor age, sex, ethnicity and CMV serostatus was compiled. In a later genetic analysis, genome-wide SNP genotypes for about 60% of the 666 donors were used, and that subset was treated as a discovery cohort. All discovery cohort repertoires had been generated on a single sequencing platform. Both class I and class II loci were covered by HLA typing, at four-digit resolution. Typing coverage differed by locus: A, B, C, DRB1 and DQB1 were typed in roughly 620-630 donors, DQA1 in 500 to 550, DPA1 in 606, and DPB1 in roughly 450. Because of strong linkage in the cohort, roughly five DR-DQ haplotypes were treated as single units for association and clustering. On average, roughly 250,000 unique TCR beta nucleotide sequences were sequenced per donor among a few hundred genotyped donors of the cohort, with about 17% of those sequences being non-productive. Here is what the overall study found, with its caveats: In both the original and validation cohorts, the classifier was reported to diagnose cytomegalovirus status with high specificity and sensitivity. According to a later genetic analysis, donors in an Asian-associated ancestry cluster had fewer N-insertions in productive TCRs than the approximately 700-donor mean. The authors suggested that the approach could potentially be generalized to other disease states and immunological phenotypes. HLA typing was unavailable for some donors at each locus, so association tests used only the typed subset. A further reported finding was that TCR beta sequences accurately predicted the HLA-A and HLA-B alleles for most subjects in the first cohort. An association between a missense DCLRE1C variant and V-gene and J-gene trimming of TCR beta chains was found in a later genetic analysis and replicated in an independent cohort. According to a later analysis, most CMV-associated TCR beta chains appeared to be HLA-restricted, and the HLA associations seemed to be driven largely by CMV exposure. In a later analysis, the rate of TCR association differed among HLA loci, with DRB1 alleles having the most associated TCRs and HLA-C alleles having the fewest. While some public TCRs were present in many individuals, most TCR sequences turned up only very rarely across donors. The presence/absence analyses assumed that sequencing depth was roughly uniform across donors, and that assumption may not be true. Correlated functional status among segregating V segments might reflect linkage disequilibrium, but an unknown experimental factor could not be ruled out. Because counts were too low, fewer than 20 rarely observed V segments, including chromosome 9 orphons, were excluded from the earlier analysis of some 590 of the donors. Because the 87-base-pair reads could not distinguish some IMGT-functional V segments, including TRBV6-2 and TRBV6-3, those segments were excluded. Specific HLA alleles were associated with roughly 16,000 TCR beta sequences at a false discovery rate of 0.05 in a later analysis. The study gave a list of about 160 TCR beta chains associated with cytomegalovirus. A few of the identified cytomegalovirus-associated TCR beta chains were confirmed in vitro to be specific for cytomegalovirus antigens. In this cohort, only TCR beta chains were sequenced, and detectable features were limited by the absence of alpha or paired-chain data. When HLA alleles, especially DR and DQ, strongly co-occurred, attributing TCR associations to individual alleles was difficult. The only immune exposure information available for the cohort was CMV serostatus. The sequencing pipeline was judged likely to have produced a cluster of highly shared sequence variants as a technical artifact. In an earlier analysis of some 550 of the donors, most TCR beta V segments were observed in productive rearrangements about 90% or about 30% of the time, broadly matching IMGT annotations. Compared with equally common non-associated chains, HLA-associated TCR beta chains in a later analysis were more clonally expanded and had lower generation probabilities. Several of the top co-occurrence clusters appeared to be linked to parvovirus B19, influenza, CMV and Epstein-Barr virus, according to a later analysis.

In total, approximately 610 healthy bone marrow donors made up the cohort. At the time of sampling, all cohort members were nominally healthy, though unrecorded immune exposures were likely present. The donor was CMV seropositive and was included in the group of around 300 seropositive cohort members. A peripheral blood sample was collected from each donor, and TCR beta sequencing was performed on peripheral blood mononuclear cells. The Qiagen DNeasy Blood Extraction Kit was used to extract genomic DNA from the blood cell samples. CDR1 SGHTA and CDR2 FQGNSA were looked up in the germline V gene. Inclusive of the bounding cysteine and phenylalanine, the CDR3 is 14 residues long. Left in the record is the CDR3 DNA by itself, 42 bases read in frame from the first base. V was cut back by 5 bases and J by 2 bases, leaving a gap of 9 bases between them. Libraries were constructed by the immunoSEQ multiplex PCR assay. The multiplex PCR relied on a mix of 60 forward primers for TCR Vbeta segments and 13 reverse primers for TCR Jbeta segments. A multiplex PCR assay on genomic DNA amplified the CDR3 region of rearranged TCR beta genes. On the Illumina HiSeq System, the amplified TCR beta libraries were sequenced as 87-base-pair reads. The study's processing was this. Across the roughly 670 repertoires, a later analysis counted approximately 75 million unique TCR beta chains, approximately 10 million of which were shared by at least two donors. To remove PCR and sequencing errors, raw reads were error-corrected and collapsed into unique sequences using a nearest-neighbor algorithm that merged closely related sequences. Alignment of CDR3 sequences to IMGT reference sequences was used to assign V, D and J gene segments. For a sequence to be retained, at least a six-nucleotide match to both a V gene segment and a J gene segment was required. A rearrangement counted as productive if the CDR3 had no stop codons and remained in frame with V and J, and every other rearrangement counted as non-productive. CDR3 was defined by IMGT convention, running from the second conserved V-encoded cysteine to the conserved J-encoded phenylalanine. The earlier analysis of some 600 of the donors excluded sequences that lacked an unambiguous match to a single V gene segment. In an earlier analysis of 587 of the donors, a V segment was called functional when productive rearrangements were above 56.7%, and segregating when the standard deviation between donors exceeded 5%. A statistical classification framework was developed to diagnose cytomegalovirus status using the catalog of TCR beta chain sequences. In a later analysis, TCR nucleotide sequences were compared against IMGT/GENE-DB human TR gene sequences so that V and J genes could be assigned. In a later analysis, CDR3 sequences and most-parsimonious VDJ recombination scenarios were assigned using the TCRdist pipeline. In a later analysis, every TCR beta chain was defined by the combination of its CDR3 amino acid sequence and its V-gene family, and reads without a unique V-gene family were dropped. In a later analysis, fewer than 600 highly shared, low-generation-probability nucleotide sequences were removed to address suspected cross-contamination and a sequencing artifact. A later analysis calculated a clonal expansion index for each public chain from normalized within-repertoire ranks of inferred template counts. In a later analysis, generation probabilities were computed with a VDJ recombination model fitted to out-of-frame rearrangements, and the resulting probabilities were checked against IGoR. In a later analysis, hypergeometric tests were used to score TCR-TCR, TCR-HLA and TCR-CMV co-occurrence, with a repertoire-size bias correction applied to TCR pairs. To estimate false discovery rates, a later analysis permuted the HLA or CMV assignments 20 times. In a later analysis, co-occurring TCRs were grouped using DBSCAN, and TCRdist sequence similarity was added for clustering within HLA-allele-positive subsets. Repertoires with fewer than 30,000 or more than 120,000 public chains, plus five repertoires with anomalous nucleotide sharing, were excluded from co-occurrence clustering. What TCRdb holds here is the immuneACCESS table cut down to in-frame rearrangements. Part of the clones is not present; checked against another copy, under half of the missing clones reflect an unresolved V gene, and the others are unexplained. V and J calls and clone size follow that table, whereas D and trimming were derived from the DNA. This sample lists some 100,000 clones; around 68% were detected once. 9.5% to 13% of the sample is taken by the ten largest.

Details on this clone: What antigen it recognizes has not been identified. No much larger clone is present one base from it, and per-base qualities are unavailable.

The sequenced sample consisted of PBMCs. The chain was built from TRBV7-2 and TRBJ1-4; the D segment cannot be called with confidence. This TCR was sampled from a woman in her 50s in good health and CMV-seropositive. The CDR3 protein sequence reads: CASSLRRTNEKLFF. The DNA is TGTGCCAGCAGCCTGAGGAGGACTAATGAAAAACTGTTTTTT.